Presented here are 17 T cell receptor beta chains from one specimen sequenced in a study of T cells in Graves' hyperthyroidism and ophthalmopathy. It was RNA transcripts that yielded the amplified TCR beta CDR3 regions. Using the HTBI primer set, a first-round RT-PCR was run on the TCR CDR3. MiXCR, applied by TCRdb to the multiplex PCR reads, yields one record per CDR3 protein. The sample has under 250,000 distinct CDR3 sequences, about 25% seen once. Sequences were obtained from blood. These receptors all stem from a woman aged 40 to 55 with Graves' ophthalmopathy.

This clonotype was picked up many times. The V call is TRBV7-9, the J call TRBJ1-2; no reliable D call. Germline CDR1 is SEHNR and CDR2 is FQNEAQ (reference sequence). The CDR3 has 13 residues. The V gene lost 8 bases and the J gene lost 6 bases, with 16 bases spanning the gap. The CDR3 region has the DNA TGTGCCAGCGCTGAGGCAGCACGGGATGGCTACACCTTC. Translating gives CASAEAARDGYTF.

The chain couples TRBV14 to TRBJ1-1; D unresolved. V lost 2 bases and J lost 4, with 11 bases in between. The CDR3 loop spans 14 amino acids. In germline, CDR1 is SGHDN, CDR2 FVKESK. CDR3 bases: TGTGCCAGCAGCCAAATCGCCAGCCGCACTGAAGCTTTCTTT. It codes for CASSQIASRTEAFF. The whole variable domain, remainder taken from reference TRBV14 and TRBJ1-1, is EAGVTQFPSHSVIEKGQTVTLRCDPISGHDNLYWYRRVMGKEIKFLLHFVKESKQDESGMPNNRFLAERTGGTYSTLKVQPAELEDSGVYFCASSQIASRTEAFFGQGTRLTVV.

This clonotype was seen repeatedly, ten times or more. The chain carries TRBV2 and TRBJ1-1; D ambiguous. Per germline, CDR1 SNHLY and CDR2 FYNNEI. Trimming removed 6 bases at V and 4 bases at J, with 15 bases between. The CDR3 totals 14 residues. The chain's CDR3 is CASRRWGAITEAFF. The DNA for the CDR3 is TGTGCCAGCAGGCGATGGGGTGCAATCACTGAAGCTTTCTTT.

This clonotype was recorded at least ten times. CDR3 nucleotide sequence: TGTGCCAGCAGCTTAGTAGCCGCCTCGAGGGGAGGCCAGCCCCAGCATTTT. This translates into CASSLVAASRGGQPQHF. V is TRBV11-2 and J is TRBJ1-5; D is possibly TRBD1 (5 bases). In germline, CDR1 is SGHAT, CDR2 FQNNGV. This CDR3 has 17 residues. Trimming took 1 base from V and 7 from J, leaving 20 bases between them.

This clonotype has just a few counts. The rearrangement joins TRBV6-1 to TRBJ1-1; 7 bases are shared with TRBD1. There are 16 residues in the CDR3. Germline lookup yields CDR1 MNHNS and CDR2 SASEGT. V gave up 6 bases and J gave up 1 base; unmatched junction bases: 11. The CDR3 bases are TGTGCCAGCAGCCCAGCTCCAGGGGGGAGGAACACTGAAGCTTTCTTT. Translated, it gives CASSPAPGGRNTEAFF.

This clonotype was counted at least ten times. The rearrangement uses TRBV11-2 and TRBJ1-1; D might be TRBD1 (6 bases). Germline CDR1 and CDR2: SGHAT and FQNNGV. V lost 5 bases and J 1 base, leaving 17 bases between the germline ends. The CDR3 is 16 residues long. The CDR3 sequence is CASSSHRTASNTEAFF. DNA of the CDR3: TGTGCCAGCAGCAGCCACCGGACAGCTTCGAACACTGAAGCTTTCTTT.

The CDR3 reads CASSSGTSGVYEQYF. In nucleotides, the CDR3 is TGCGCCAGCAGCTCGGGGACTAGCGGGGTATACGAGCAGTACTTC. The chain has TRBV5-1 and TRBJ2-7; 13 bases match TRBD2. V was pared by 3 bases and J by 4 bases, with 4 bases of the junction left unmatched. Germline V lookup: CDR1 SGHRS, CDR2 YFSETQ. CDR3 length: 15 residues. Combining the CDR3 with reference TRBV5-1 and TRBJ2-7 gives the whole variable domain KAGVTQTPRYLIKTRGQQVTLSCSPISGHRSVSWYQQTPGQGLQFLFEYFSETQRNKGNFPGRFSGRQFSNSRSEMNVSTLELGDSALYLCASSSGTSGVYEQYFGPGTRLTVT.

This clonotype has a count of ten or more. This chain uses TRBV2 with TRBJ2-7; 7 bases agree with TRBD2. This CDR3 region has 13 residues. Germline V gives CDR1 SNHLY, CDR2 FYNNEI. V was clipped by 3 bases and J by 3 bases; unmatched bases: 2. The CDR3 nucleotides read TGTGCCAGCAGTGAGGGGGACTACTACGAGCAGTACTTC. Translating it yields CASSEGDYYEQYF.

This clonotype was detected many times. The genes are TRBV19 and TRBJ1-1; TRBD1 might be the D (6 bases). The V end lost 5 bases, the J end lost 1 base, and 8 bases lay between the germline ends. CDR1 is LNHDA, CDR2 SQIVND, per germline (reference sequence). The CDR3 spans 13 residues. CDR3 in DNA: TGTGCCAGTAGTCAGGACAGGAACACTGAAGCTTTCTTT. Translating gives CASSQDRNTEAFF.

This clonotype is large by share. The chain recombines TRBV27 with TRBJ1-1; D not resolved. CDR1 is MNHEY and CDR2 is SMNVEV in the germline V gene (reference sequence). V shed 6 bases and J shed 1 base, with 9 bases lying between them. The CDR3 consists of 13 residues. This CDR3 reads CASSLTSNTEAFF. CDR3 nucleotide sequence: TGTGCCAGCAGCCTTACCTCGAACACTGAAGCTTTCTTT.

This chain links TRBV6-2 or TRBV6-3 with TRBJ1-3; TRBD1 matches at 8 bases. Trimming cost V 6 bases and J 0 bases; bases outside gene matches: 10. CDR1 and CDR2 from the germline V gene are MNHEY and SVGEGT. This CDR3 region has 17 residues. CDR3 coding DNA: TGTGCCAGCAGAGGACAGGGAGAAGGGTTCTCTGGAAACACCATATATTTT. Translated: CASRGQGEGFSGNTIYF.

This clonotype was observed many times. This chain uses TRBV28 with TRBJ2-7, with D hard to call. Germline-derived CDR1 and CDR2 are MDHEN and SYDVKM. This CDR3 has 13 amino acids. Trimming took 1 base from V and 5 from J, leaving 9 bases between them. Here the CDR3 reads CASSLYGRNEQYF. The CDR3 DNA is TGTGCCAGCAGTTTATATGGGCGAAACGAGCAGTACTTC.

This clonotype was detected ten times or more. CDR3 nucleotide sequence: TGCGCCAGCAGCAAAGACGGGATAGGGGAGCAGTTCTTC. It specifies CASSKDGIGEQFF. This chain connects TRBV5-1 to TRBJ2-1, with D possibly being TRBD2 (5 bases). Germline V gives CDR1 SGHRS, CDR2 YFSETQ. The CDR3 length is 13 residues. The ends were cut back, 4 bases at V and 10 bases at J, with 15 bases in the middle.

This clonotype has a count of ten or more. V gene TRBV2 combines with J gene TRBJ2-2; D is ambiguous. CDR1 is SNHLY, CDR2 FYNNEI, per germline. The CDR3 runs 15 residues. Trimming took 6 bases from V and 4 from J, leaving 15 bases between them. The CDR3 protein is CASSQEPVTTGELFF. The CDR3 DNA reads as TGTGCCAGCAGCCAGGAGCCGGTGACCACCGGGGAGCTGTTTTTT.

This clonotype has more than one count but fewer than ten. This sequence joins TRBV28 and TRBJ2-7; 14 bases match TRBD2. CDR1 is MDHEN, CDR2 SYDVKM, per germline. The CDR3 loop spans 15 amino acids. V was pared by 5 bases and J by 7 bases, with 7 bases of the junction left unmatched. CDR3 DNA: TGTGCCAGCAGTAAACCGGGACTAGCGGGGGTTGAGCAGTACTTC. This gives the protein CASSKPGLAGVEQYF.

This clonotype has ten or more counts. The V gene is TRBV20-1, the J gene TRBJ2-5; D could derive from TRBD1 or TRBD2 (5 bases each). The CDR3 length is 15 residues. Trimming removed 3 bases from V and 3 bases from J, with 17 bases in between. Germline V gene sequence: CDR1 DFQATT, CDR2 SNEGSKA (reference sequence). DNA of the CDR3: TGCAGTGCTAGGGCCCCCCTCGGGACCGAAGAGACCCAGTACTTC. Its translation is CSARAPLGTEETQYF.

The genes are TRBV5-5 and TRBJ2-5, with D perhaps matching TRBD1 (6 bases). This CDR3 is 13 amino acids long. Germline V gene lookup returns CDR1 SGHKS and CDR2 YYEKEE (reference sequence). The ends were cut back, 3 bases at V and 7 bases at J, with 13 bases in the middle. CDR3 nucleotides: TGTGCCAGCAGCTCCGAACAGGGCTGGACCCAGTACTTC. Its translation is CASSSEQGWTQYF. Full variable domain (remainder filled in from reference TRBV5-5 and TRBJ2-5): DAGVTQSPTHLIKTRGQQVTLRCSPISGHKSVSWYQQVLGQGPQFIFQYYEKEERGRGNFPDRFSARQFPNYSSELNVNALLLGDSALYLCASSSEQGWTQYFGPGTRLLVL.